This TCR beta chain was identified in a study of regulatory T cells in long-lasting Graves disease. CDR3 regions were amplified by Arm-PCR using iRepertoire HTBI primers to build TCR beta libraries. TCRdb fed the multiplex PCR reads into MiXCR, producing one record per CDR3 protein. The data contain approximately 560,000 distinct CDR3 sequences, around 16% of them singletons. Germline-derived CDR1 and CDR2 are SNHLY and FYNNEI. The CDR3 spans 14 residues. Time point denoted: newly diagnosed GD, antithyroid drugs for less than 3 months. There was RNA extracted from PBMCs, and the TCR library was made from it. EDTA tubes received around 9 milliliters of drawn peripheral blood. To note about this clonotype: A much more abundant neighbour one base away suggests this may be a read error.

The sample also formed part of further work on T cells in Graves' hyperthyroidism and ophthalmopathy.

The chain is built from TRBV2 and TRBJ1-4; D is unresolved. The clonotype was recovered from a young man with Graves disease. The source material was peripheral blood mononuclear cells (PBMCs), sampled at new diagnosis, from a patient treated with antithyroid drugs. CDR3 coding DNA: TGTGCCAGCAGTGACTGGGGAACTAATGAAAGACTGTTTTTT. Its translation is CASSDWGTNERLFF.